This T cell receptor beta chain stems from a study of T-cell memory formation after mild COVID-19. This CDR3 is built from 12 residues. Per germline, CDR1 MNHEY and CDR2 SVGEGT. V lost 6 bases and J 1 base, leaving 5 bases between the germline ends. TCRdb itself ran the 5' RACE reads through MiXCR, one entry per CDR3 protein. The sample lists about 340,000 distinct CDR3 sequences, 20% to 25% seen once, with around 13% in the top ten. This sequence originates from an adult woman who had mild COVID-19 (a few samples of this study predate the infection). Cell type and time point are not known. V usage is TRBV6-2 or TRBV6-3 and J usage is TRBJ2-3; no definite D call. Sequencing was performed on PBMCs or a T cell subset sorted from them (not recorded which). This chain's CDR3 is CASRKGTDTQYF. CDR3 bases: TGTGCCAGCAGGAAAGGCACAGATACGCAGTATTTT.